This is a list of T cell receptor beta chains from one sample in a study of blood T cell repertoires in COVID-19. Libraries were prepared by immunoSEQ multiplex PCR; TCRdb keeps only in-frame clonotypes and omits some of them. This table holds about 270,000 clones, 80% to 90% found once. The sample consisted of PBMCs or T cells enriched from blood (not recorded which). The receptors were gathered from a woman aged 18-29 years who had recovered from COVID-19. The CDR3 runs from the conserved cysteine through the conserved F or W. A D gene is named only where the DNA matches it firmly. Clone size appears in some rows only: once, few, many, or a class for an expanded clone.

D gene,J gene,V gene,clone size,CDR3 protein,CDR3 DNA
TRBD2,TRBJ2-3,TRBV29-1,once,CSVPGLAPADTQYF,TGCAGCGTGCCGGGACTAGCCCCTGCCGATACGCAGTATTTT
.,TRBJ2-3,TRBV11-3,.,CASSPLGATDTQYF,TGTGCCAGCAGCCCCTTAGGGGCCACAGATACGCAGTATTTT
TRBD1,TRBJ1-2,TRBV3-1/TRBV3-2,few,CASSQQGSDRGHGYTF,TGTGCCAGCAGCCAGCAAGGGTCGGACAGGGGGCATGGCTACACCTTC
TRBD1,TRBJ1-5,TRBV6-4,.,CASTKTPQGGGQPQHF,TGTGCCAGCACCAAAACCCCCCAGGGGGGCGGTCAGCCCCAGCATTTT
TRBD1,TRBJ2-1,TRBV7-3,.,CASSPDGTGGSYNEQFF,TGTGCCAGCAGCCCCGACGGGACAGGGGGTAGCTACAATGAGCAGTTCTTC
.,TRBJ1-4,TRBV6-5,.,CASSYSANPTNEKLFF,TGTGCCAGCAGTTACTCGGCAAATCCAACTAATGAAAAACTGTTTTTT
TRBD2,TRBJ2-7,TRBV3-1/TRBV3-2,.,CASSPGLASSYEQYF,TGTGCCAGCAGCCCCGGACTAGCGAGCTCCTACGAGCAGTACTTC
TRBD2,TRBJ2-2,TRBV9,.,CASSAGGTTSTGELFF,TGTGCCAGCAGCGCGGGAGGGACAACATCCACCGGGGAGCTGTTTTTT
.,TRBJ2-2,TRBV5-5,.,CASSVRATGELFF,TGTGCCAGCAGCGTGAGGGCCACCGGGGAGCTGTTTTTT
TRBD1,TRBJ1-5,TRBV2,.,CASREDRGKIQPQHF,TGTGCCAGCAGGGAGGACAGGGGAAAAATTCAGCCCCAGCATTTT
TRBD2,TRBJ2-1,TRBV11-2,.,CASSRGGPYNEQFF,TGTGCCAGCAGCCGGGGGGGCCCCTACAATGAGCAGTTCTTC
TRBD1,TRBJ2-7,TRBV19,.,CASSIGTGLSYEQYF,TGTGCCAGTAGTATAGGGACAGGCCTCTCCTACGAGCAGTACTTC